These 5 T cell receptor beta chains were all obtained from the same sample, sequenced in a study of cytomegalovirus exposure and HLA in healthy donors. Researchers ran the PCR with 60 Vbeta and 13 Jbeta primers. Measured with immunoSEQ multiplex PCR; TCRdb has only the in-frame clones, and not every one. The table has some 120,000 clones, over 70% seen once. Specimen: PBMCs. Every receptor here comes from a man aged 18 to 35 in good health and CMV-seropositive.

This clone was picked up a small number of times. The J gene is TRBJ2-7, the V gene TRBV7-9, with D possibly matching TRBD1 (6 bases). The CDR3 is 14 amino acids. V lost 6 bases and J lost 6, with 18 bases in between. From germline, CDR1 is SEHNR and CDR2 FQNEAQ (reference sequence). In DNA, the CDR3 is TGTGCCAGCAGTAAAGACAGGTATTCCGTCGAGCAGTACTTC. The encoded protein is CASSKDRYSVEQYF.

This clone has just one count. This chain joins TRBV14 and TRBJ2-7; maybe TRBD2 (5 bases). Trimming cost V 0 bases and J 3 bases, with 12 bases left between them. Germline CDR1 reads SGHDN; CDR2 reads FVKESK. The CDR3 runs 15 residues. The CDR3 loop is CASSQDLAEYYEQYF. As DNA, the CDR3 is TGTGCCAGCAGCCAAGATCTAGCAGAGTACTACGAGCAGTACTTC.

The chain recombines TRBV2 with TRBJ1-5; 10 nucleotides agree with TRBD1. Germline V gene lookup returns CDR1 SNHLY and CDR2 FYNNEI. The CDR3 sequence is 12 residues long. The J segment lost 11 bases and the V segment lost 8 bases, leaving 6 bases of the junction unmatched. The CDR3 protein is CASRDRGFTQHF. The CDR3 nucleotides are TGTGCCAGCCGGGACAGGGGATTCACCCAGCATTTT. The full variable domain, rest sourced from reference TRBV2 and TRBJ1-5, is EPEVTQTPSHQVTQMGQEVILRCVPISNHLYFYWYRQILGQKVEFLVSFYNNEISEKSEIFDDQFSVERPDGSNFTLKIRSTKLEDSAMYFCASRDRGFTQHFGDGTRLSIL.

This clone showed up just once. The chain joins TRBV19 to TRBJ1-1; D unclear. The V end was cut by 1 base, the J end by 5 bases, with 14 bases between. This CDR3 spans 15 amino acids. Per germline, CDR1 LNHDA and CDR2 SQIVND (reference sequence). CDR3 sequence (DNA): TGTGCCAGTAGTATAGTTCCAGGAGCGGATACTGAAGCTTTCTTT. As protein: CASSIVPGADTEAFF.

This chain uses TRBV30 with TRBJ1-4; D possibly corresponds to TRBD1 (5 bases). Germline assignment: CDR1 GTSNPN and CDR2 SVGIG (reference sequence). The length of the CDR3 is 13 residues. V was shortened by 3 bases and J by 10 bases, with 15 bases between the two germline ends. CDR3 region: CAWSEASGGKLFF. DNA of the CDR3: TGTGCCTGGAGCGAGGCCAGCGGGGGAAAACTGTTTTTT.